One sample yielded the 5 T cell receptor beta chains listed below, sequenced in a study of control samples from healthy donors and cancer patients. Libraries were prepared by immunoSEQ multiplex PCR; TCRdb keeps only in-frame clonotypes and omits some of them. The data show about 250,000 clones, with over 75% seen just once and 13% held by the top ten. Sequenced: PBMCs. The origin of the receptors is a woman in her sixties or seventies with lung cancer.

This clone is a singleton in its sample. The chain is built from TRBV23-1 and TRBJ1-1; D possibly corresponds to TRBD1 (5 bases). TRBV23-1 is noted as an ORF with a role that remains uncertain. V was clipped by 7 bases and J by 5 bases, with 17 bases between them. The CDR3 extends over 14 amino acids. DNA for the CDR3: TGCGCCAGCACACACGGGTGGGGGGATACTGAAGCTTTCTTT. Protein product: CASTHGWGDTEAFF.

The V and J genes are TRBV5-8 and TRBJ1-3; D call uncertain. Looked up from germline, CDR1 is SGHTS and CDR2 is YDEGEE. The length of the CDR3 is 11 residues. Trimming took off 4 bases at V and 9 bases at J, with 8 bases between the two ends. This chain's CDR3 is CASSPGATIYF. CDR3 DNA: TGTGCCAGCAGCCCCGGCGCCACCATATATTTT.

The chain has TRBV3-1 (or the pseudogene TRBV3-2) and TRBJ2-5; a weak D match, TRBD1 (7 bases). V dropped 8 bases and J dropped 4 bases, with 17 bases sitting between them. Per the germline V gene, CDR1 is LGHDT and CDR2 is YNNKEL (reference sequence). The CDR3 is 14 residues long. CDR3 sequence reads: CASANAGGRETQYF. The CDR3 bases are TGTGCCAGCGCAAACGCAGGGGGGAGAGAGACCCAGTACTTC.

The V call is TRBV10-2, the J call TRBJ2-5; D is perhaps TRBD1 or TRBD2 (5 bases each). This CDR3 is 13 amino acids long. Per germline, CDR1 WSHSY and CDR2 SAAADI. Trimming left V 1 base short and J 7 bases short, with 10 bases between. The CDR3 here is CASSEYEGRTQYF. The CDR3 DNA is TGCGCCAGCAGTGAGTACGAGGGGAGGACCCAGTACTTC.

The CDR3 nucleotides are TGCGCCAGCAGTGAGACCCAGGGAGTCTCCGAGCAGTACTTC. Translated, it gives CASSETQGVSEQYF. This sequence joins TRBV10-1 and TRBJ2-7, with D perhaps TRBD1 or TRBD2 (5 bases each). V lost 2 bases and J lost 6, with 14 bases in between. This CDR3 spans 14 amino acids. Germline CDR1 WNHNN, CDR2 SYGVQD (reference sequence).